This T cell receptor (beta chain) was observed in a study of vaccination and CD4 T cells after COVID-19. Sequencing of the DNA from cultured CD4+ T cells was carried out with the Oncomine TCR Beta short-read assay. TCRdb used MiXCR to reprocess the PCR reads, holding one entry per CDR3 protein. The top ten clones hold 34% of a sample with about 10,000 distinct CDR3 sequences, roughly two fifths of them seen once. Treatment: roughly ten-day PBMC culture with coronavirus spike peptide pools or control peptides (ViraFEST assay). At days 3 and 7, half the medium was exchanged for fresh IL-2 medium. The CDR3 consists of 13 residues. Trimming left V 4 bases short and J 3 bases short, with 8 bases between. Germline loops: CDR1 MNHEY, CDR2 SVGEGT. This clonotype was seen once. Its antigen is still unknown.

The chain uses TRBV6-2 or TRBV6-3 and TRBJ2-3, with D perhaps given as TRBD1 or TRBD2 (5 bases each). The source material was CD4+ T cells from blood, cultured in vitro. The TCR sequence derives from a human donor who had recovered from COVID-19. The CDR3 region has the DNA TGTGCCAGCAGTTTTGGGGGTACAGATACGCAGTATTTT. Translation gives CASSFGGTDTQYF.